This TCR beta chain was obtained from a study of control samples from healthy donors and cancer patients. TCRdb's table, derived via immunoSEQ multiplex PCR, lists solely in-frame clones and lacks some. The sample has some 79,000 clones, approximately 90% seen once. V lost 4 bases, J lost 3 bases, and 16 bases lay in between. Germline V gene sequence: CDR1 SGHDT, CDR2 YYEEEE. This CDR3 has 15 residues. This rearrangement joins TRBV5-6 to TRBJ1-1; D is unresolved. The source material was blood. The clonotype was recovered from a man in his fifties or sixties in good health. This CDR3 is CASSNVGVRDTEAFF. The CDR3 DNA sequence: TGTGCCAGCAGCAATGTGGGTGTGAGGGACACTGAAGCTTTCTTT. Supplemented by reference TRBV5-6 and TRBJ1-1, the full variable domain reads DAGVTQSPTHLIKTRGQQVTLRCSPKSGHDTVSWYQQALGQGPQFIFQYYEEEERQRGNFPDRFSGHQFPNYSSELNVNALLLGDSALYLCASSNVGVRDTEAFFGQGTRLTVV.